The 17 T cell receptor beta chains below were found in one sample sequenced in a study of blood T cell repertoires in COVID-19. Sequenced by immunoSEQ multiplex PCR; TCRdb stores in-frame clones only, minus some. This sample yields approximately 140,000 clones, of which over 80% are seen a single time; roughly 6.2% belongs to the top ten. Source material: PBMCs or T cells enriched from blood (not recorded which). These receptors originate from a woman between 45 and 65 years old who had been exposed to COVID-19.

The gene calls are TRBV11-1 and TRBJ2-5; TRBD2 aligns across 8 bases. Germline loops: CDR1 SGHAT, CDR2 FQDESV (reference sequence). This CDR3 is 15 amino acids long. With V trimmed by 5 bases and J by 3 bases, 8 bases remained unmatched. CDR3 nucleotide sequence: TGTGCCAGCAGCCCGCCGGGACTAGATAAAGAGACCCAGTACTTC. This translates into CASSPPGLDKETQYF.

The genes are TRBV11-3 and TRBJ2-1, with D unresolved. The CDR3 is 12 residues long. Germline-derived CDR1 and CDR2 are SGHNT and YENEEA. Trimming pared 5 bases from V and 3 bases from J, leaving 5 bases between. The CDR3 protein is CASSNGYNEQFF. The CDR3 DNA reads TGTGCCAGCAGCAACGGCTACAATGAGCAGTTCTTC.

The V and J genes are TRBV10-3 and TRBJ2-7, with D unclear. Trimming left V 4 bases short and J 3 bases short, with 10 bases between. The CDR3 has 13 residues. Germline V gene sequence: CDR1 ENHRY, CDR2 SYGVKD. The CDR3, as DNA: TGTGCCATCAGTGCAGAACCGATCTACGAGCAGTACTTC. The encoded protein is CAISAEPIYEQYF.

The gene calls are TRBV27 and TRBJ1-6; D uncertain. The V end lost 6 bases, the J end lost 7 bases, and 16 bases lay between the germline ends. The CDR3 totals 15 residues. From germline, CDR1 is MNHEY and CDR2 SMNVEV (reference sequence). The CDR3 DNA sequence: TGTGCCAGCAGGGTTCAGTGGACTTCGAATTCACCCCTCCACTTT. The encoded protein is CASRVQWTSNSPLHF.

DNA of the CDR3: TGTGCCAGCAGCGTAGCCAGGGCGGGGGGCTCCTACAATGAGCAGTTCTTC. Translating it yields CASSVARAGGSYNEQFF. V and J are TRBV9 and TRBJ2-1; 8 bases map to TRBD2. V lost 0 bases and J lost 0; bases outside the gene matches: 5. Germline V lookup: CDR1 SGDLS, CDR2 YYNGEE. The length of the CDR3 is 17 residues.

J is TRBJ2-1 and V is TRBV3-1 (or the pseudogene TRBV3-2); no definite D call. The CDR3 loop spans 12 amino acids. CDR1 and CDR2 from the germline V gene are LGHDT and YNNKEL (reference sequence). V was clipped by 2 bases and J by 15 bases, with 14 bases between them. The CDR3 spells CASSQKEYLRFF. CDR3 coding DNA: TGTGCCAGCAGCCAAAAGGAGTATCTACGGTTCTTC.

CDR3 region: CASSQAPDRFYGYTF. CDR3 DNA: TGCGCCAGCAGCCAAGCTCCTGACAGATTCTATGGCTACACCTTC. The V and J genes are TRBV4-3 and TRBJ1-2, with a weak D call TRBD1 (5 bases). The V end lost 1 base, the J end lost 4 bases, and 13 bases lay between the germline ends. The CDR3 sequence is 15 residues long. Germline V CDR1 and CDR2: LGHNA, YSLEER.

This sequence joins TRBV4-1 and TRBJ2-3, with TRBD2 matching over 9 bases. V trimming: 0 bases; J trimming: 3 bases; junction bases outside the gene matches: 4. The length of the CDR3 is 16 residues. Germline loops: CDR1 MGHRA, CDR2 YSYEKL. Here the CDR3 DNA reads TGCGCCAGCAGCCAAGATTCGCGGGGGGGAACAGATACGCAGTATTTT. Encoded protein: CASSQDSRGGTDTQYF.

This chain connects TRBV3-1 (or the pseudogene TRBV3-2) to TRBJ2-7; no firm D call. Germline V gene data show CDR1 as LGHDT and CDR2 as YNNKEL (reference sequence). CDR3 length: 14 residues. V lost 4 bases to trimming and J lost 1 base, with 11 bases between them. As DNA, the CDR3 is TGTGCCAGCAGCCCGTGGCGCGGTTCCTACGAGCAGTACTTC. It yields the protein CASSPWRGSYEQYF.

About this clone itself: The junction does not match germline at one end; this may be a read error. The gene calls are TRBV29-1 and TRBJ2-5, with 8 bases matching TRBD2. CDR1 and CDR2 (germline): SQVTM, ANQGSEA. This CDR3 has 11 residues. The CDR3 nucleotides are TGTAGCGGGGCGTACCAAGAGACCCAGTACTTC. Translation gives CSGAYQETQYF.

This clone is a singleton in its sample. The V gene is TRBV2, the J gene TRBJ2-7; D is ambiguous. This CDR3 region has 13 residues. V lost 6 bases to trimming and J lost 3 bases, with 12 bases between them. The germline V gene encodes CDR1 SNHLY and CDR2 FYNNEI. This chain's CDR3 is CASRDTQIYEQYF. For the CDR3, the DNA is TGTGCCAGCAGAGACACCCAGATCTACGAGCAGTACTTC. Looking up the rest from reference TRBV2 and TRBJ2-7 gives the full variable domain: EPEVTQTPSHQVTQMGQEVILRCVPISNHLYFYWYRQILGQKVEFLVSFYNNEISEKSEIFDDQFSVERPDGSNFTLKIRSTKLEDSAMYFCASRDTQIYEQYFGPGTRLTVT.

This clone was recorded only once. The rearrangement links TRBV20-1 to TRBJ2-3; D not resolved. Trimming removed 6 bases from V and 0 bases from J, with 4 bases in between. The germline CDR1 and CDR2 sequences are DFQATT and SNEGSKA (reference sequence). This CDR3 has 11 amino acids. The DNA of the CDR3 is TGCAGTGCCCCTAGCACAGATACGCAGTATTTT. Translated, it gives CSAPSTDTQYF.

This chain uses TRBV6-5 with TRBJ2-1, with 9 nucleotides matching TRBD2. V lost 5 bases and J lost 4; bases outside the gene matches: 6. This CDR3 has 15 amino acids. The germline CDR1 and CDR2 sequences are MNHEY and SVGAGI. The CDR3: CASSSSGGTYNEQFF. CDR3 DNA: TGTGCCAGCAGTAGTAGCGGGGGAACTTACAATGAGCAGTTCTTC.

V is TRBV19 and J is TRBJ1-5; 11 bases fit TRBD1. Looked up from germline, CDR1 is LNHDA and CDR2 is SQIVND (reference sequence). Trimming at V came to 5 bases and at J to 7 bases, leaving 4 bases not matched to a gene. The CDR3 covers 14 residues. DNA of the CDR3: TGTGCCAGTAGTCGGACAGGGGGCACGCAGCCCCAGCATTTT. Translated, it gives CASSRTGGTQPQHF.

This clone was counted a single time. The CDR3 DNA follows: TGCAGCGTTCGCGGGGTCAGACTAGCGTCTAATGAAAAACTGTTTTTT. Encoded protein: CSVRGVRLASNEKLFF. The chain uses TRBV29-1 and TRBJ1-4; D is undetermined. V was cut by 5 bases and J by 3 bases, with 19 bases left in between. Germline CDR1 reads SQVTM; CDR2 reads ANQGSEA. This CDR3 is built from 16 residues.

This sequence joins TRBV4-1 and TRBJ1-1; D ambiguous. This CDR3 is 15 amino acids long. Germline CDR1 and CDR2: MGHRA and YSYEKL. Between the trimmed V and J ends, which lost 0 bases and 1 base, there was a span of 9 bases. CDR3 sequence reads: CASSQDLAKNTEAFF. Here the CDR3 DNA reads TGCGCCAGCAGCCAAGATTTGGCCAAGAACACTGAAGCTTTCTTT.

The chain couples TRBV19 to TRBJ2-2, with D possibly matching TRBD2 (6 bases). The CDR3 has 14 residues. The germline CDR1 and CDR2 sequences are LNHDA and SQIVND (reference sequence). The ends were cut back, 5 bases at V and 1 base at J, with 8 bases in the middle. CDR3 DNA: TGTGCCAGTAGTGGGGGGAAGAACACCGGGGAGCTGTTTTTT. Its translation: CASSGGKNTGELFF.